One and the same sample provided the 32 T cell receptor beta chains below, sequenced in a study of blood T cells in healthy people across ages. With a J-beta primer mix and a sample-barcoded 5' primer, a second PCR ran about 6 to 11 cycles. TCRdb ran MiXCR on the 5' RACE reads and lists one entry per CDR3 protein. Of about 400,000 distinct CDR3 sequences in the sample, over 45% were seen once. Sequenced sample: blood. These TCRs come from a man aged 60-69 years in good health.

This clonotype has a handful of counts. V and J are TRBV4-2 and TRBJ1-2, with a weak D call TRBD1 (6 bases). There are 16 residues in the CDR3. The germline V gene encodes CDR1 LGHNA and CDR2 YNFKEQ. Trimming removed 1 base from V and 4 bases from J, with 16 bases in between. CDR3 region: CASSQVAGRGSYGYTF. The CDR3 bases are TGTGCCAGCAGCCAAGTAGCGGGCAGGGGTTCCTATGGCTACACCTTC.

The V and J genes are TRBV7-2 and TRBJ2-1; the D is unclear. Germline loops: CDR1 SGHTA, CDR2 FQGNSA. V lost 5 bases and J 8 bases, leaving 10 bases between the germline ends. The CDR3 has 12 residues. This chain's CDR3 is CASSLTRDEQFF. The CDR3 DNA reads TGTGCCAGCAGCCTCACAAGGGATGAGCAGTTCTTC.

This clonotype occurred many times. This chain links TRBV7-2 with TRBJ2-7; the D is unclear. CDR1 and CDR2 (germline): SGHTA, FQGNSA. The CDR3 consists of 12 residues. V lost 5 bases to trimming and J lost 4 bases, with 9 bases between them. CDR3: CASSPGLYEQYF. The CDR3 DNA reads TGTGCCAGCAGCCCGGGTCTTTACGAGCAGTACTTC.

The chain combines TRBV7-2 with TRBJ1-2; no reliable D call. CDR1 is SGHTA and CDR2 is FQGNSA in the germline V gene. The CDR3 spans 13 residues. Trimming took 5 bases from V and 2 from J, leaving 9 bases between them. The CDR3 nucleotides are TGTGCCAGCAGCGTAGTGCAGAACTATGGCTACACCTTC. It encodes CASSVVQNYGYTF. Together with reference TRBV7-2 and TRBJ1-2, the CDR3 gives the full variable domain: GAGVSQSPSNKVTEKGKDVELRCDPISGHTALYWYRQSLGQGLEFLIYFQGNSAPDKSGLPSDRFSAERTGGSVSTLTIQRTQQEDSAVYLCASSVVQNYGYTFGSGTRLTVV.

The chain is built from TRBV5-6 and TRBJ1-6; D is uncertain. V lost 4 bases to trimming and J lost 5 bases, with 10 bases between them. Germline V gives CDR1 SGHDT, CDR2 YYEEEE. This CDR3 region has 14 residues. The chain's CDR3 is CASSPRLDNSPLHF. In DNA form, the CDR3 reads TGTGCCAGCAGCCCCCGGCTGGATAATTCACCCCTCCACTTT.

This chain's CDR3 is CASSFEAGGYTF. In DNA form, the CDR3 reads TGTGCCAGCAGTTTCGAGGCGGGTGGCTACACCTTC. This sequence joins TRBV12-3 or TRBV12-4 and TRBJ1-2; D call uncertain. The V and J ends lost 3 bases and 7 bases respectively, with 9 bases between them. This CDR3 comprises 12 residues.

V gene TRBV6-6 combines with J gene TRBJ2-5, with 9 positions matching TRBD2. The CDR3 covers 17 residues. V lost 3 bases to trimming and J lost 4 bases; unmatched junction nucleotides: 12. The germline CDR1 and CDR2 sequences are MNHNY and SVGAGI (reference sequence). The CDR3 coding sequence is TGTGCCAGCAGTTATCTTTCCAATAGCGGGAGTGGAGAGACCCAGTACTTC. Its translation is CASSYLSNSGSGETQYF.

The V and J genes are TRBV27 and TRBJ2-5; a possible D gene is TRBD2 (6 bases). Matching the DNA end better, TRBJ2-7 makes the J call doubtful. Germline CDR1 is MNHEY and CDR2 is SMNVEV (reference sequence). The CDR3 consists of 14 residues. In DNA, the CDR3 is TGTGCCAGCAGTTTAAGGCTAGCGAGGAACGAGCAGTACTTC. Translating gives CASSLRLARNEQYF.

V gene TRBV7-6 combines with J gene TRBJ2-3; D uncertain. CDR3 length: 16 amino acids. V lost 5 bases, J lost 2 bases, and 17 bases lay in between. Germline loops: CDR1 SGHVS, CDR2 FNYEAQ. For the CDR3, the DNA is TGTGCCAGCAGCGGCAGTGGGTTAGTGGTCACAGATACGCAGTATTTT. Residues: CASSGSGLVVTDTQYF. Supplemented by reference TRBV7-6 and TRBJ2-3, the full variable domain reads GAGVSQSPRYKVTKRGQDVALRCDPISGHVSLYWYRQALGQGPEFLTYFNYEAQQDKSGLPNDRFSAERPEGSISTLTIQRTEQRDSAMYRCASSGSGLVVTDTQYFGPGTRLTVL.

V gene TRBV4-3 combines with J gene TRBJ2-2, with D perhaps matching TRBD2 (5 bases). Trimming took off 4 bases at V and 1 base at J, with 10 bases between the two ends. The V gene's germline CDR1 is LGHNA and CDR2 YSLEER. This CDR3 region has 15 residues. The CDR3 is CASSREYKNTGELFF. CDR3 in DNA: TGCGCCAGCAGCCGGGAGTATAAGAACACCGGGGAGCTGTTTTTT.

Details on this clonotype: The junction departs from the called germline gene at one end, perhaps through a read error. J is TRBJ2-1 and V is TRBV29-1; D possibly uses TRBD1 or TRBD2 (6 bases each). The CDR3 is 14 amino acids. CDR1 is SQVTM, CDR2 ANQGSEA, per germline. CDR3 residues: CSVGGGPLDNEQFF. CDR3 DNA: TGCAGCGTCGGAGGGGGACCCCTTGACAATGAGCAGTTTTTC.

As concerns this clonotype: The junction departs from the called germline gene at one end, perhaps through a read error. This chain links TRBV10-2 with TRBJ2-7; TRBD2 matches at 11 bases. The V gene's germline CDR1 is WSHSY and CDR2 SAAADI. The CDR3 runs to 15 residues. Here the CDR3 DNA reads TGCGCCGGCAGTGACTTAGCGGGGGGGACCTACGAGCAGTACTTC. Amino acids: CAGSDLAGGTYEQYF.

This clonotype has more than one count but fewer than ten. The chain combines TRBV5-1 with TRBJ2-7; D is ambiguous. The CDR3 loop spans 14 amino acids. The germline V and J ends were trimmed by 3 bases and 5 bases, with 15 bases remaining between them. In germline, CDR1 is SGHRS, CDR2 YFSETQ. This CDR3 is CASSSGQPGNEQYF. CDR3 in DNA: TGCGCCAGCAGCTCTGGCCAGCCTGGGAACGAGCAGTACTTC.

This rearrangement joins TRBV10-3 to TRBJ2-3; D call uncertain. V was pared by 2 bases and J by 0 bases, with 6 bases between. The CDR3 sequence is 14 residues long. Germline assignment: CDR1 ENHRY and CDR2 SYGVKD. The CDR3 DNA follows: TGTGCCATCAGTGAGGTGGGAAGCACAGATACGCAGTATTTT. Its translation is CAISEVGSTDTQYF.

The rearrangement joins TRBV28 to TRBJ1-2, with a weak D call TRBD1 (5 bases). CDR1 is MDHEN, CDR2 SYDVKM, per germline. Trimming took 3 bases from V and 1 from J, leaving 15 bases between them. This CDR3 spans 16 amino acids. The CDR3 nucleotides read TGTGCCAGCAGTTTTATCGGGACGGGCCTTAACTATGGCTACACCTTC. It encodes CASSFIGTGLNYGYTF.

The chain recombines TRBV7-8 with TRBJ2-2; no definite D call. The CDR3 covers 16 residues. Germline CDR1 SGHVS, CDR2 FQNEAQ. Trimming took off 5 bases at V and 0 bases at J, with 13 bases between the two ends. CDR3 DNA: TGTGCCAGCAGCCCCCACGTATCAACGAACACCGGGGAGCTGTTTTTT. Translating gives CASSPHVSTNTGELFF.

This clonotype turned up a few times. The rearrangement links TRBV20-1 to TRBJ2-7; TRBD1 agrees at 8 bases. CDR3 length: 14 amino acids. Germline trimming cut 5 bases from V and 0 bases from J; bases unmatched to any gene: 6. Per germline, CDR1 DFQATT and CDR2 SNEGSKA (reference sequence). The CDR3 loop is CSASRTGNSYEQYF. CDR3 DNA sequence: TGCAGTGCTTCCCGGACAGGGAACTCCTACGAGCAGTACTTC.

V and J are TRBV20-1 and TRBJ1-6; weak D call: TRBD1 (5 bases). The CDR3 is made up of 16 amino acids. Germline CDR1 is DFQATT and CDR2 is SNEGSKA (reference sequence). Trimming left V 6 bases short and J 5 bases short, with 20 bases between. The chain's CDR3 is CSAHPGGFTNNSPLHF. In DNA form, the CDR3 reads TGCAGTGCACACCCGGGGGGTTTCACCAATAATTCACCCCTCCACTTT.

This rearrangement joins TRBV20-1 to TRBJ2-7; a possible D gene is TRBD2 (7 bases). CDR1 and CDR2 (germline): DFQATT, SNEGSKA (reference sequence). The V end lost 0 bases, the J end lost 2 bases, and 11 bases lay between the germline ends. The CDR3 covers 14 residues. The DNA for the CDR3 is TGCAGTGCTAGAGAAGGCGGGGGCCCCTACGAGCAGTACTTC. Translating gives CSAREGGGPYEQYF.

The chain joins TRBV3-1 to TRBJ1-2; tentatively, D is TRBD1 (6 bases). Germline CDR1 and CDR2: LGHDT and YNNKEL (reference sequence). CDR3 length equals 14 residues. Trimming removed 3 bases from V and 2 bases from J, with 10 bases in between. This CDR3 reads CASSHRGGNYGYTF. CDR3 nucleotides: TGTGCCAGCAGCCACAGGGGCGGGAACTATGGCTACACCTTC.

This clonotype was picked up a small number of times. This chain connects TRBV15 to TRBJ2-5; D is ambiguous. V was clipped by 1 base and J by 5 bases, with 5 bases between them. There are 12 residues in the CDR3. The germline gives CDR1 LNHNV, CDR2 YYDKDF (reference sequence). CDR3 sequence (DNA): TGTGCCACCAGCAGAGCCCTGGAGACCCAGTACTTC. Its protein product is CATSRALETQYF.

The CDR3 DNA reads TGCAGTGCTAGAGATGGCCCTACTAGCGGGGGTTACCGGCAGTACTTC. It specifies CSARDGPTSGGYRQYF. This rearrangement joins TRBV20-1 to TRBJ2-7; 11 bases align to TRBD2. Germline lookup yields CDR1 DFQATT and CDR2 SNEGSKA (reference sequence). After removal of 0 bases from V and 9 bases from J, the junction contained 13 bases not matched to a gene. The CDR3 loop spans 16 amino acids.

Worth noting for this clonotype: One end of the junction fails to match germline, which may point to a read error. The chain carries TRBV27 and TRBJ2-3, with unresolved D. The germline V gene has CDR1 MNHEY and CDR2 SMNVEV (reference sequence). The CDR3 spans 13 residues. The CDR3 nucleotides are TGTGCCGGCAGTATATATACCACGGATACGCAGTATTTT. Residues: CAGSIYTTDTQYF.

At least ten counts were recorded for this clonotype. The gene calls are TRBV12-3 or TRBV12-4 and TRBJ2-3; D is uncertain. The CDR3 consists of 11 residues. Trimming removed 3 bases at V and 6 bases at J, with 4 bases between. The DNA of the CDR3 is TGTGCCAGCAGTTTCGGGGATACGCAGTATTTT. Its protein product is CASSFGDTQYF.

This chain links TRBV28 with TRBJ2-7; 9 bases fit TRBD1. CDR1 is MDHEN and CDR2 is SYDVKM in the germline V gene. This CDR3 comprises 16 residues. V dropped 8 bases and J dropped 7; count of bases not matched to a gene: 18. CDR3 sequence (DNA): TGTGCCAGCTGCTGGAGGGGACAGGGACGTTACAATGAGCAGTACTTC. Its protein is CASCWRGQGRYNEQYF.

The chain uses TRBV29-1 and TRBJ2-1; 11 bases agree with TRBD1. The CDR3 is 13 amino acids. From germline, CDR1 is SQVTM and CDR2 ANQGSEA. V dropped 1 base and J dropped 9; count of bases not matched to a gene: 2. CDR3 protein: CSVEGTGGCEQFF. DNA for the CDR3: TGCAGCGTTGAAGGGACAGGGGGCTGTGAGCAGTTCTTC.

J is TRBJ2-5 and V is TRBV11-2; TRBD2 matches at 9 bases. After removal of 0 bases from V and 1 base from J, the junction contained 6 bases not matched to a gene. The CDR3 totals 17 residues. Germline V CDR1 and CDR2: SGHAT, FQNNGV. CDR3 nucleotides: TGTGCCAGCAGCTTAGATGGGACTAGCCTATCCCAAGAGACCCAGTACTTC. It specifies CASSLDGTSLSQETQYF.

This clonotype appeared a few times. This chain joins TRBV7-8 and TRBJ2-2; TRBD2 aligns across 15 bases. CDR1 SGHVS and CDR2 FQNEAQ come from the germline V gene. Germline trimming cut 5 bases from V and 0 bases from J; bases unmatched to any gene: 10. CDR3 length: 20 residues. CDR3 residues: CASSVPRGLAGGPNTGELFF. The CDR3 coding sequence is TGTGCCAGCAGCGTTCCACGGGGACTAGCGGGGGGTCCGAACACCGGGGAGCTGTTTTTT. The variable domain in full, with the rest retrieved from reference TRBV7-8 and TRBJ2-2, is GAGVSQSPRYKVAKRGQDVALRCDPISGHVSLFWYQQALGQGPEFLTYFQNEAQLDKSGLPSDRFFAERPEGSVSTLKIQRTQQEDSAVYLCASSVPRGLAGGPNTGELFFGEGSRLTVL.

About this clonotype itself: A junction boundary mismatches the germline segment, possibly from a read error. V is TRBV11-2 and J is TRBJ1-2; 9 nucleotides align to TRBD1. Germline V gene data show CDR1 as SGHAT and CDR2 as FQNNGV. The CDR3 contains 14 residues. In DNA form, the CDR3 reads TGTGCCTGCAGCCACGGACAGGGGTTGGGTGGCTACACCTTC. Its translation: CACSHGQGLGGYTF.

This clonotype was detected only a few times. This chain connects TRBV12-5 to TRBJ2-5, with D hard to call. There are 13 residues in the CDR3. Germline CDR1 is LGHNT and CDR2 is FRNRAP. The V end was cut by 9 bases, the J end by 6 bases, with 17 bases between. CDR3 nucleotides: TGTGCTAGGGAAGCGAACCCTCTCAAGACCCAGTACTTC. It yields the protein CAREANPLKTQYF.

This clonotype was recorded many times. The chain joins TRBV2 to TRBJ1-2; no reliable D call. The CDR3 is 13 residues long. From germline, CDR1 is SNHLY and CDR2 FYNNEI. Trimming left V 0 bases short and J 4 bases short, with 6 bases between. CDR3 sequence reads: CASSEADSYGYTF. The DNA for the CDR3 is TGTGCCAGCAGTGAAGCGGATAGCTATGGCTACACCTTC.

In this sample, this clonotype turned up a few times. The chain couples TRBV12-3 or TRBV12-4 to TRBJ2-7; 10 bases agree with TRBD2. CDR3 length equals 12 residues. With V trimmed by 6 bases and J by 6 bases, 2 bases remained unmatched. For the CDR3, the DNA is TGTGCCAGCAGCCGACTAGCGGGCGAGCAGTACTTC. Translating gives CASSRLAGEQYF.